These T cell receptor beta chains were read from a single sample in a study of shared clonotypes between healthy human individuals. Only in-frame clones appear in the TCRdb table, and some are missing; sequencing was by immunoSEQ multiplex PCR. The sample lists 650,000 to 800,000 clones, just under 75% seen once, with about 1.7% in the top ten. Material for sequencing was memory CD4+ T cells sorted from blood. The receptors shown here come from a woman aged 30 to 39 in good health. CDR3s include the opening cysteine and the closing phenylalanine or tryptophan. The D gene is left open where the match is weak. Clone size appears in some rows only: once, few, many, or a class for an expanded clone.

v_call	cdr3_length	d_call	clone_size	j_call	cdr3_aa	cdr3_nt
TRBV5-1	16	TRBD1	NA	TRBJ1-4	CASSWTGSGVTEKLFF	TGCGCCAGCAGCTGGACAGGTTCTGGGGTGACTGAAAAACTGTTTTTT
TRBV7-2	15	TRBD2	few	TRBJ2-7	CASSPQLSGSGEQYF	TGTGCCAGCAGCCCCCAGCTCAGCGGGAGCGGAGAGCAGTACTTC
TRBV11-2	14	TRBD2	NA	TRBJ2-7	CASRFLAEDYEQYF	TGTGCCAGCAGATTTCTAGCGGAAGACTACGAGCAGTACTTC
TRBV19	15	NA	few	TRBJ2-7	CASSSADPSSYEQYF	TGTGCCAGTAGTTCGGCGGACCCGAGCTCCTACGAGCAGTACTTC
TRBV4-2	16	NA	NA	TRBJ2-3	CASSQDPNGKGDTQYF	TGTGCCAGCAGCCAAGACCCCAACGGGAAGGGAGATACGCAGTATTTT
TRBV5-1	17	TRBD1	NA	TRBJ1-2	CASSLAMGQDPNYGYTF	TGCGCCAGCAGCTTGGCCATGGGACAGGACCCTAACTATGGCTACACCTTC
TRBV7-9	14	TRBD1	NA	TRBJ2-1	CASSLGTGVNEQFF	TGTGCCAGCAGCTTAGGGACAGGGGTCAATGAGCAGTTCTTC
TRBV7-2	12	NA	NA	TRBJ1-2	CASSFSGYGYTF	TGTGCCAGCAGCTTTTCGGGTTATGGCTACACCTTC
TRBV5-6	17	TRBD2	NA	TRBJ2-7	CASSSRTSGSFFHEQYF	TGTGCCAGCAGCTCCCGGACTAGCGGGAGCTTCTTCCACGAGCAGTACTTC
TRBV25-1	14	TRBD2	NA	TRBJ2-1	CASSGTRGLNEQFF	TGTGCCAGCAGCGGGACTAGGGGTCTCAATGAGCAGTTCTTC
TRBV19	14	NA	NA	TRBJ2-6	CASSGGPGANVLTF	TGTGCCAGCAGTGGAGGCCCTGGGGCCAACGTCCTGACTTTC
TRBV20-1	11	NA	once	TRBJ1-2	CSASQDYGYTF	TGCAGTGCTAGCCAAGATTATGGCTACACCTTC
TRBV6-6	14	NA	few	TRBJ1-5	CASSQGRGVSAQHF	TGTGCCAGCAGCCAGGGACGAGGGGTCTCGGCCCAGCATTTT
TRBV19	15	NA	NA	TRBJ2-2	CASNSWSDHTGELFF	TGTGCCAGTAACTCTTGGTCGGATCACACCGGGGAGCTGTTTTTT